This TCR beta chain was observed in a study of blood T cell repertoires in COVID-19. Study-wide background: Samples of COVID-19 (acute and convalescent) were obtained from the United States, Italy and Spain. T cells, B-cell-depleted T cells, or PBMCs supplied cDNA or gDNA.

In the original workflow: Scientists estimated how many nucleated cells there were by amplifying reference gene primers. Profiling relied on immunoSEQ multiplex PCR, and the TCRdb table lists in-frame clones only, not all of them. V and J calls and clone size are given by that table; D and trimming were obtained from the DNA. The data contain hundreds of thousands of clones, over 75% of them singletons. This CDR3 is built from 13 residues. Germline CDR1 reads SGHTA; CDR2 reads FQGNSA. Trimming left V 1 base short and J 4 bases short, with 7 bases between. This sequence was found in a human donor in a cohort sampled during active COVID-19. The material sequenced was peripheral blood. The chain recombines TRBV7-2 with TRBJ1-2; D gene ambiguous. The CDR3 protein is CASSLGLGYGYTF. CDR3 nucleotides: TGTGCCAGCAGCTTAGGGCTTGGCTATGGCTACACCTTC.